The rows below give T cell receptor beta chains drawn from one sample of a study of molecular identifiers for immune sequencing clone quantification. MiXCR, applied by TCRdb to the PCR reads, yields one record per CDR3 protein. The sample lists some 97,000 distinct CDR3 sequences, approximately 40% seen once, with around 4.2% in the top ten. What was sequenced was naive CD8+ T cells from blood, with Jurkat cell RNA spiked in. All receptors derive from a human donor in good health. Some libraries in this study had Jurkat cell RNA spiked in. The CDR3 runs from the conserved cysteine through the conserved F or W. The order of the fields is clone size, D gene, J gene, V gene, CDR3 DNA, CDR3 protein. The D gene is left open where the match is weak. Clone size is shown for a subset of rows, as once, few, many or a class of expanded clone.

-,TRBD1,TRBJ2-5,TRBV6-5,TGTGCCAGCAGTTCGCGACAGGGGGGGAAGACCCAGTACTTC,CASSSRQGGKTQYF
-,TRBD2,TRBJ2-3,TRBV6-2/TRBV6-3,TGTGCCAGCAGTCTCCGGGGGGACACAGATACGCAGTATTTT,CASSLRGDTDTQYF
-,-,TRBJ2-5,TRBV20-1,TGCAGTGCTAGCCCCCGCGCAGAGCAAGAGACCCAGTACTTC,CSASPRAEQETQYF
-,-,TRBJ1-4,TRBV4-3,TGCGCCAGCAGCCAAGGTGCCTTCGGGGACACTAATGAAAAACTGTTTTTT,CASSQGAFGDTNEKLFF
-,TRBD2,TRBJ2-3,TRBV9,TGTGCCAGCAGCGTACCCTTACTAGCGGGAGAACCAGATACGCAGTATTTT,CASSVPLLAGEPDTQYF
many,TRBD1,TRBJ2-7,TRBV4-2,TGTGCCAGCAGCGGGGACAGGGGGTGGAACGAGCAGTACTTC,CASSGDRGWNEQYF
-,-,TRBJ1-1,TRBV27,TGTGCCAGCACCCTCAAGGCAGTCGGGGTGTGGACTGAAGCTTTCTTT,CASTLKAVGVWTEAFF
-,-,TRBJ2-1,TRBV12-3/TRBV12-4,TGTGCCAGCAGTTTAGGGTGGGGCTCCTACAATGAGCAGTTCTTC,CASSLGWGSYNEQFF
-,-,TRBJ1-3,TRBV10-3,TGTGCCATCAGCCCGAACACCATCAAGTCTGGAAACACCATATATTTT,CAISPNTIKSGNTIYF
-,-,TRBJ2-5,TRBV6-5,TGTGCCAGCAGTTACTCGAACCCGGATAGGTGGACCCAGAACTTC,CASSYSNPDRWTQNF
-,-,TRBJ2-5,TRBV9,TGTGCCAGCAGCCCGCCGGGAGAACTAGAGACCCAGAACTTC,CASSPPGELETQNF
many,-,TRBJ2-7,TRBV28,TGTGCCAGCTCCGGGACACATCCCTACGAGCAGTACTTC,CASSGTHPYEQYF
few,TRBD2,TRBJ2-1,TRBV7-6,TGTGCCAGCAGTGCCGGGACTAGCTACGACAATGAGCAGTTCTTC,CASSAGTSYDNEQFF
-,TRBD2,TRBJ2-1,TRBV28,TGTGCCAGCCCGGGACTAGCGGGAGATAGGTCCTACAATGAGCAGTTCTTC,CASPGLAGDRSYNEQFF
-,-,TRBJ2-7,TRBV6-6,TGTGCCAGCGGTTACCCTGAGAACGAGCAGTACTTC,CASGYPENEQYF
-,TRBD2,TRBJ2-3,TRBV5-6,TGTGCCAGCAGCTTGGTAGCGGGAGGGCCCCCAGATACGCAGTATTTT,CASSLVAGGPPDTQYF
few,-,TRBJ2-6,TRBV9,TGTGCCAGCAGCGTAAACCCCAAGGCAACCGGGACACCGGGGGCCAACGTCCTGACTTTC,CASSVNPKATGTPGANVLTF
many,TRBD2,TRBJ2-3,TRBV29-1,TGCAGCGAAAGGCCGGGACTAGCGGGAGGAACAGATACGCAGTATTTT,CSERPGLAGGTDTQYF
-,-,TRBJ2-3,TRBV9,TGTGCCAGCAACAGGGTCGACACAGATACGCAGTATTTT,CASNRVDTDTQYF
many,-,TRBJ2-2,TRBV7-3,TGTGCCAGCAGCCGAGGAGGAGAAATCGGGGAGCTGTTTTTT,CASSRGGEIGELFF
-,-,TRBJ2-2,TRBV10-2,TGCGCCAGCAGTGTAGGGGACCTCGGGGAGCTGTTTTTT,CASSVGDLGELFF
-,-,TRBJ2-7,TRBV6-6,TGTGCCAGCAGTCTAGCGGGAACAGGGGGGGAGCAGTACTTC,CASSLAGTGGEQYF
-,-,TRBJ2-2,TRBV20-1,TGCAGTGCTAGAGCGTATATCACCGGGGAGCTGTTTTTT,CSARAYITGELFF
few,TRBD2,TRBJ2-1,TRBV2,TGTGCCAGCAGTCCGGGACTAGGTCCCAATGAGCAGTTCTTC,CASSPGLGPNEQFF
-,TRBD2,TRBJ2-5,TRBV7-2,TGTGCCAGCAGCCCGACTAGCGGGCGACAAGAGACCCAGTACTTC,CASSPTSGRQETQYF
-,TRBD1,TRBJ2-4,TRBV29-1,TGCAGCGCAAGACAGGGGGACAAAAACATTCAGTACTTC,CSARQGDKNIQYF
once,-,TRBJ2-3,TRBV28,TGTGCCAGCACCTCACTTTTAGCGGGAGACAGGGGGTTTTCGGGTTCCGTAGATACGCAGTTTTTT,CASTSLLAGDRGFSGSVDTQFF
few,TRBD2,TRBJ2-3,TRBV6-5,TGTGCCAGCAGTAGGGGAGGGGGCACAGATACGCAGTATTTT,CASSRGGGTDTQYF
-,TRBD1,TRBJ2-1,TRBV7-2,TGTGCCTGCAGCTTAAAGTTTGGGACAGGGAGTACTAGTGAGCAGTTCTTC,CACSLKFGTGSTSEQFF
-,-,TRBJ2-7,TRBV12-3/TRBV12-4,TGTGCCAGCAGTTTACAGGACTCGTGGTACGAGCAGTACTTC,CASSLQDSWYEQYF
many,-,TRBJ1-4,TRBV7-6,TGTGCCAGCAGCTCCCTCCCAGGGTTCACTAATGAAAAACTGTTTTTT,CASSSLPGFTNEKLFF
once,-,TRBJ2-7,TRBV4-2,TGTGCCAGCAGCCAGGGACTTTCCTTCGAGCAGTACTTC,CASSQGLSFEQYF
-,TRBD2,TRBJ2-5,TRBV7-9,TGTGCCAGCAGCCATAGCGGGAGAGAGACCCAGTACTTC,CASSHSGRETQYF
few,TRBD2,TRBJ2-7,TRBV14,TGTGCCAGCAGGAGAGGACTAGCGGGATTAGATGAGCAGTACTTC,CASRRGLAGLDEQYF
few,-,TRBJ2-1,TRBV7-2,TGTGCCAGCAGCGACGGTGACAATGAGCAGTTCTTC,CASSDGDNEQFF
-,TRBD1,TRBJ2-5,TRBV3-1,TGTGCCAGCAGGCTCCTGGGACAGGGGAAAGAGACCCAGTACTTC,CASRLLGQGKETQYF
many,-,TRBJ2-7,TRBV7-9,TGTGCCAGCAGGTCTGGCCCGGAGTACGAGCAGTACTTC,CASRSGPEYEQYF
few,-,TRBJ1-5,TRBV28,TGTGCCAGCAGTTTACAGGGTCCCCCAAATCAGCCCCAGCATTTT,CASSLQGPPNQPQHF
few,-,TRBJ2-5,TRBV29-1,TGCAGCGTTGTTCCCGACCGAGAGACCCAGTACTTC,CSVVPDRETQYF
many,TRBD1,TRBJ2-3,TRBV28,TGTGCCAGCAGTGGTTGGCAGGGGGTTACCACAGATACGCAGTATTTT,CASSGWQGVTTDTQYF
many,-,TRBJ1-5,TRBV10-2,TGCGCCAGCAGTGAAGGGACGGTCTATAGCAATCAGCCCCAGCATTTT,CASSEGTVYSNQPQHF
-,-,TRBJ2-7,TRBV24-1,TGTGCCACCAGTGCGGGTCAGGGGTTATACGAGCAGTACTTC,CATSAGQGLYEQYF
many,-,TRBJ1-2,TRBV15,TGTGCCACCAGCAAAGCATGGGGCGGCGACTACACCTTC,CATSKAWGGDYTF
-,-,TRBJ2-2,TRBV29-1,TGCAGCGTAACGGACAGTTCGGGGGGGGAGCTGTTTTTT,CSVTDSSGGELFF
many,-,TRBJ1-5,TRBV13,TGTGCCAGCAGCTCGGGCATAGGGCAGCCCCAGCATTTT,CASSSGIGQPQHF
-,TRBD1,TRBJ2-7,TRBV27,TGTGCCAGCAGTTTAATAAAGGGGGCTGGCGAGCAGTACTTC,CASSLIKGAGEQYF
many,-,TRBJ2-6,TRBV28,TGTGCCAGCAGCCCGAGATTGGGGGCCAACGTCCTGACTTTC,CASSPRLGANVLTF